The 30 T cell receptor beta chains given below trace back to one sample, sequenced in a study of T cells in Graves' hyperthyroidism and ophthalmopathy. Amplified TCR beta CDR3 regions derived from RNA transcripts. TCR CDR3 underwent first-round RT-PCR with the HTBI primer set. Via MiXCR, TCRdb re-called the multiplex PCR reads, giving one row per CDR3 protein. The repertoire includes over 500,000 distinct CDR3 sequences, approximately 16% of them detected once, and around 32% sits in the top ten. The sample comprised blood. Receptors were obtained from a woman aged 30 to 39 with Graves' ophthalmopathy.

This clonotype occurred many times. V is TRBV2 and J is TRBJ1-5; no reliable D call. V lost 4 bases and J lost 0, with 7 bases in between. The germline V gene encodes CDR1 SNHLY and CDR2 FYNNEI. The length of the CDR3 is 14 residues. CDR3 sequence (DNA): TGTGCCAGCAGTGTTTCAAATAGCAATCAGCCCCAGCATTTT. It yields the protein CASSVSNSNQPQHF.

The chain links TRBV12-3 or TRBV12-4 to TRBJ1-6; 7 bases fit TRBD1. J lost 9 bases, V lost 5 bases, and 4 bases had no gene match. This CDR3 contains 13 residues. CDR3 amino acids: CASSETGASPLHF. The CDR3, as DNA: TGTGCCAGCAGTGAAACAGGGGCTTCACCCCTCCACTTT.

This chain links TRBV12-3 or TRBV12-4 with TRBJ2-5; 8 bases match TRBD1. The ends lost 6 bases at V and 2 bases at J; junction bases unmatched: 8. CDR3 length: 15 residues. In DNA, the CDR3 is TGTGCCAGCAGGTCGACAGGGGCTTTTCAAGAGACCCAGTACTTC. Translation: CASRSTGAFQETQYF.

V usage is TRBV5-5 and J usage is TRBJ1-2; tentative D call: TRBD1 (6 bases). V was shortened by 3 bases and J by 5 bases, with 23 bases between the two germline ends. CDR3 size: 17 residues. Germline V gene lookup returns CDR1 SGHKS and CDR2 YYEKEE (reference sequence). The CDR3, as DNA: TGTGCCAGCAGCTCTTACAACCGGCCAGGACAGAGGTATGGCTACACCTTC. Residues: CASSSYNRPGQRYGYTF.

This clonotype showed up many times. The V call is TRBV13, the J call TRBJ2-3, with D perhaps TRBD1 or TRBD2 (5 bases each). CDR1 is PRHDT, CDR2 FYEKMQ, per germline (reference sequence). CDR3 size: 14 residues. The V end was cut by 4 bases, the J end by 2 bases, with 10 bases between. The CDR3: CASSSIGATDTQYF. The CDR3 region has the DNA TGTGCCAGCAGCTCCATCGGGGCCACAGATACGCAGTATTTT.

The chain employs TRBV2 and TRBJ1-2; no definite D call. The germline gives CDR1 SNHLY, CDR2 FYNNEI. Trimming took 6 bases from V and 3 from J, leaving 8 bases between them. The CDR3 covers 12 residues. The chain's CDR3 is CASRQDDYGYTF. The CDR3 DNA reads as TGTGCCAGCAGGCAGGACGACTATGGCTACACCTTC.

This clonotype was recorded many times. CDR3 sequence reads: CASSLGTGGSETQYF. CDR3 in DNA: TGCGCCAGCAGCTTGGGGACAGGGGGCTCGGAGACCCAGTACTTC. The V gene is TRBV5-1, the J gene TRBJ2-5; 11 nucleotides line up with TRBD1. V lost 0 bases to trimming and J lost 5 bases; unmatched junction nucleotides: 3. Looked up from germline, CDR1 is SGHRS and CDR2 is YFSETQ. This CDR3 is built from 15 residues.

This clonotype showed up just a few times. V usage is TRBV10-1 and J usage is TRBJ2-2; D is unclear. V was trimmed by 2 bases and J by 4 bases, leaving 8 bases between them. The V gene's germline CDR1 is WNHNN and CDR2 SYGVQD (reference sequence). The CDR3 length is 14 residues. The CDR3 DNA follows: TGCGCCAGCAGTGAGGCGACCAGCACCGGGGAGCTGTTTTTT. Residues: CASSEATSTGELFF.

In its sample, this clonotype was seen many times. This chain links TRBV5-6 with TRBJ2-3; D gene uncertain. The CDR3 has 14 residues. V lost 1 base to trimming and J lost 0 bases, with 6 bases between them. CDR1 and CDR2 from the germline V gene are SGHDT and YYEEEE. The CDR3 here is CASSLLRSTDTQYF. The CDR3, as DNA: TGTGCCAGCAGCTTGCTCAGAAGCACAGATACGCAGTATTTT.

This clonotype was recorded many times. The V and J genes are TRBV6-1 and TRBJ1-5; tentative D call: TRBD1 (5 bases). Germline CDR1 MNHNS, CDR2 SASEGT. Deletions cut 1 base from V and 5 bases from J, with 9 bases between. The CDR3 covers 14 residues. This CDR3 is CASSEEGTDQPQHF. The CDR3 nucleotides are TGTGCCAGCAGTGAAGAGGGGACTGATCAGCCCCAGCATTTT.

This clonotype has more than one count but fewer than ten. The V and J genes are TRBV6-2 or TRBV6-3 and TRBJ2-1; the match to TRBD2 covers 10 bases. Germline V gene sequence: CDR1 MNHEY, CDR2 SVGEGT. The CDR3 covers 19 residues. Trimming removed 0 bases from V and 0 bases from J; junction bases left unmatched: 8. This CDR3 reads CASSYSLAGEVGSYNEQFF. Written as DNA, the CDR3 is TGTGCCAGCAGTTACTCCCTAGCGGGAGAGGTGGGCTCCTACAATGAGCAGTTCTTC.

This clonotype was picked up many times. The CDR3 DNA reads as TGTGCCAGCAGCCAAGTCGTGGGGGTAGGTGAGCAGTTCTTC. Encoded protein: CASSQVVGVGEQFF. This chain connects TRBV14 to TRBJ2-1, with D perhaps given as TRBD1 or TRBD2 (5 bases each). The CDR3 spans 14 residues. Germline values: CDR1 SGHDN, CDR2 FVKESK. The germline V and J ends were trimmed by 1 base and 9 bases, with 13 bases remaining between them.

This clonotype turned up a few times. The gene calls are TRBV6-1 and TRBJ2-1; D gene uncertain. The ends were cut back, 5 bases at V and 7 bases at J, with 9 bases in the middle. The CDR3 totals 12 residues. Germline CDR1 is MNHNS and CDR2 is SASEGT. The CDR3 DNA sequence: TGTGCCAGCAGTCCTAATACTAATGAGCAGTTCTTC. Amino acids: CASSPNTNEQFF.

The table lists this clonotype with many counts. This CDR3 reads CASTTNRGADTQYF. The DNA for the CDR3 is TGTGCCAGCACCACCAACAGGGGGGCAGATACGCAGTATTTT. The chain has TRBV6-1 and TRBJ2-3; 8 positions agree with TRBD1. J gave up 4 bases and V 7 bases, and 7 bases lay outside the gene matches. The CDR3 covers 14 residues. The germline gives CDR1 MNHNS, CDR2 SASEGT.

This clonotype appeared many times. J is TRBJ2-5 and V is TRBV3-1, with 7 nucleotides matching TRBD2. The CDR3 is 19 residues long. V gave up 0 bases and J gave up 5 bases; unmatched junction bases: 18. Germline V CDR1 and CDR2: LGHDT, YNNKEL (reference sequence). The CDR3 DNA is TGTGCCAGCAGCCAAGACGAAAGAGGGAGGGCCCTCTCTCGGGAGACCCAGTACTTC. This codes for CASSQDERGRALSRETQYF.

This clonotype occurred a few times. This chain joins TRBV19 and TRBJ1-5; TRBD1 agrees at 10 bases. Per germline, CDR1 LNHDA and CDR2 SQIVND (reference sequence). V dropped 5 bases and J dropped 2; count of bases not matched to a gene: 6. CDR3 length: 16 amino acids. The DNA for the CDR3 is TGTGCCAGTAGTTTTGGGGACAGGGGTGGCAATCAGCCCCAGCATTTT. Translated: CASSFGDRGGNQPQHF. The full variable domain, completed using reference TRBV19 and TRBJ1-5, is DGGITQSPKYLFRKEGQNVTLSCEQNLNHDAMYWYRQDPGQGLRLIYYSQIVNDFQKGDIAEGYSVSREKKESFPLTVTSAQKNPTAFYLCASSFGDRGGNQPQHFGDGTRLSIL.

CDR3 in amino acids: CASSQRPIGEIEQYF. The CDR3 nucleotides are TGCGCCAGCAGCCAAAGACCGATCGGGGAGATCGAGCAGTACTTC. The genes are TRBV4-1 and TRBJ2-7, with D possibly TRBD2 on 5 matching bases. Germline loops: CDR1 MGHRA, CDR2 YSYEKL. Trimming took off 2 bases at V and 6 bases at J, with 17 bases between the two ends. The length of the CDR3 is 15 residues.

The chain links TRBV30 to TRBJ2-7; D gene ambiguous. Per germline, CDR1 GTSNPN and CDR2 SVGIG (reference sequence). With 5 bases removed from V and 3 bases from J, the gap between germline ends came to 5 bases. CDR3 length equals 10 residues. DNA for the CDR3: TGTGCCTGGGGCCGCTACGAGCAGTACTTC. It yields the protein CAWGRYEQYF.

The rearrangement joins TRBV5-1 to TRBJ2-5; no reliable D call. Germline assignment: CDR1 SGHRS and CDR2 YFSETQ. V lost 1 base and J lost 1, with 11 bases in between. This CDR3 spans 15 amino acids. The CDR3 DNA reads as TGCGCCAGCAGCTTGATAGATTCCCCCCAAGAGACCCAGTACTTC. Its translation is CASSLIDSPQETQYF.

This clonotype has a count of ten or more. The rearrangement uses TRBV28 and TRBJ2-5; 14 bases fit TRBD2. The junction had 7 bases not matched to a gene; V was cut back by 4 bases and J by 0 bases. The V gene's germline CDR1 is MDHEN and CDR2 SYDVKM. This CDR3 has 18 amino acids. The CDR3 region is CASSSRLAGGPYQETQYF. Here the CDR3 DNA reads TGTGCCAGCAGTTCCCGACTAGCGGGAGGGCCATACCAAGAGACCCAGTACTTC.

In its sample, this clonotype was seen many times. The CDR3 DNA sequence: TGTGCCAGCAGCCTGGGACCCGCGAATACGATGAACTATGGCTACACCTTC. Residues: CASSLGPANTMNYGYTF. This chain links TRBV12-3 or TRBV12-4 with TRBJ1-2, with D possibly being TRBD1 (5 bases). Trimming took off 6 bases at V and 2 bases at J, with 22 bases between the two ends. The CDR3 consists of 17 residues.

The chain employs TRBV7-2 and TRBJ2-5, with 11 bases aligning to TRBD2. The CDR3 covers 17 residues. Trimming removed 5 bases from V and 5 bases from J; junction bases left unmatched: 13. Germline lookup yields CDR1 SGHTA and CDR2 FQGNSA. CDR3 sequence (DNA): TGTGCCAGCAGCGGGGATAGCGGGAGGGCGGTAGATGAGACCCAGTACTTC. Its translation: CASSGDSGRAVDETQYF.

This chain uses TRBV27 with TRBJ2-7; D not resolved. The CDR3 runs 15 residues. Germline V gene data show CDR1 as MNHEY and CDR2 as SMNVEV (reference sequence). Trimming pared 1 base from V and 3 bases from J, leaving 13 bases between. This CDR3 is CASSLWVGSHYEQYF. CDR3 DNA: TGTGCCAGCAGTTTATGGGTAGGGTCTCACTACGAGCAGTACTTC.

The V call is TRBV7-9, the J call TRBJ2-1; D possibly corresponds to TRBD1 (7 bases). Trimming cost V 4 bases and J 4 bases, with 14 bases left between them. Germline V gives CDR1 SEHNR, CDR2 FQNEAQ (reference sequence). The CDR3 has 15 residues. The CDR3 sequence is CASSSGGTPYNEQFF. The CDR3 DNA sequence: TGTGCCAGCAGCTCAGGGGGGACCCCATACAATGAGCAGTTCTTC. The entire variable domain, with the rest obtained from reference TRBV7-9 and TRBJ2-1, is as follows: DTGVSQNPRHKITKRGQNVTFRCDPISEHNRLYWYRQTLGQGPEFLTYFQNEAQLEKSRLLSDRFSAERPKGSFSTLEIQRTEQGDSAMYLCASSSGGTPYNEQFFGPGTRLTVL.

The V gene is TRBV29-1, the J gene TRBJ2-6; TRBD1 aligns across 11 bases. The germline V gene has CDR1 SQVTM and CDR2 ANQGSEA. Unmatched junction bases numbered 4, after V lost 1 base and J lost 2 bases. CDR3 length equals 17 residues. The CDR3 sequence: CSVEVDRGHPGANVLTF. The CDR3 DNA is TGCAGCGTTGAAGTGGACAGGGGGCACCCTGGGGCCAACGTCCTGACTTTC.

This clonotype was seen once. The chain combines TRBV24-1 with TRBJ2-3; 11 bases are a match to TRBD2. Unmatched junction bases numbered 9, after V lost 5 bases and J lost 3 bases. This CDR3 spans 17 amino acids. The germline V gene has CDR1 KGHDR and CDR2 SFDVKD. CDR3 nucleotides: TGTGCCACCAGTGCGTTTAGCGGGAGGGCTAGAACAGATACGCAGTATTTT. It specifies CATSAFSGRARTDTQYF.

This clonotype was seen ten or more times. The chain employs TRBV10-3 and TRBJ2-7; D gene uncertain. The germline V gene has CDR1 ENHRY and CDR2 SYGVKD. This CDR3 is built from 16 residues. The V end lost 3 bases, the J end lost 1 base, and 16 bases lay between the germline ends. The CDR3 loop reads CAISDSKNRSSYEQYF. CDR3 nucleotide sequence: TGTGCCATCAGTGACTCCAAGAACCGGTCTTCCTACGAGCAGTACTTC.

Only a few counts were recorded for this clonotype. The chain employs TRBV19 and TRBJ2-1; 13 nucleotides line up with TRBD2. The CDR3 runs to 16 residues. Germline values: CDR1 LNHDA, CDR2 SQIVND (reference sequence). Unmatched junction bases numbered 10, after V lost 5 bases and J lost 9 bases. The chain's CDR3 is CASSPGLAGDAGEQFF. The CDR3 nucleotides are TGTGCCAGTAGTCCTGGACTAGCGGGAGATGCGGGTGAGCAGTTCTTC. Variable domain in full (rest from reference TRBV19 and TRBJ2-1): DGGITQSPKYLFRKEGQNVTLSCEQNLNHDAMYWYRQDPGQGLRLIYYSQIVNDFQKGDIAEGYSVSREKKESFPLTVTSAQKNPTAFYLCASSPGLAGDAGEQFFGPGTRLTVL.

The rearrangement links TRBV2 to TRBJ1-2, with D perhaps matching TRBD1 (5 bases). Per the germline V gene, CDR1 is SNHLY and CDR2 is FYNNEI. CDR3 size: 15 residues. The V end was cut by 3 bases, the J end by 9 bases, with 20 bases between. The CDR3 bases are TGTGCCAGCAGTGACGGGGCAGGGCAATGGTATAGCTACACCTTC. This translates into CASSDGAGQWYSYTF.

This clonotype was seen repeatedly, ten times or more. V and J are TRBV7-3 and TRBJ1-1; D is unclear. Germline assignment: CDR1 SGHTA and CDR2 FQGTGA. V was clipped by 8 bases and J by 7 bases, with 11 bases between them. The CDR3 extends over 11 amino acids. The CDR3 loop reads CASGEAGEAFF. DNA for the CDR3: TGTGCCAGCGGGGAGGCGGGTGAAGCTTTCTTT. Supplemented by reference TRBV7-3 and TRBJ1-1, the full variable domain reads GAGVSQTPSNKVTEKGKYVELRCDPISGHTALYWYRQSLGQGPEFLIYFQGTGAADDSGLPNDRFFAVRPEGSVSTLKIQRTERGDSAVYLCASGEAGEAFFGQGTRLTVV.